These 17 T cell receptor beta chains were sequenced from one sample in a study of cytomegalovirus exposure and HLA in healthy donors. PCR primers comprised 60 Vbeta and 13 Jbeta primers. TCRdb's copy holds only in-frame clones and misses some; the assay was immunoSEQ multiplex PCR. The top ten clones hold around 2% of a sample with about 120,000 clones, approximately 78% of them seen once. Sequences were obtained from PBMCs. The source of these receptors is a man aged 40-49 years in good health and CMV-seronegative.

V gene TRBV9 combines with J gene TRBJ2-1, with TRBD2 identical over 7 bases. With 0 bases clipped from V and 7 bases from J, the junction kept 7 bases outside the gene matches. Looked up from germline, CDR1 is SGDLS and CDR2 is YYNGEE. The CDR3 contains 15 residues. The CDR3 loop is CASSVGEGGPNEQFF. The CDR3 bases are TGTGCCAGCAGCGTAGGAGAGGGAGGGCCAAATGAGCAGTTCTTC.

The chain is built from TRBV5-6 and TRBJ2-7; 8 bases match TRBD1. This CDR3 comprises 13 residues. Germline assignment: CDR1 SGHDT and CDR2 YYEEEE. Unmatched junction bases numbered 2, after V lost 3 bases and J lost 3 bases. Here the CDR3 DNA reads TGTGCCAGCAGCTCAACAGGGGGCTACGAGCAGTACTTC. Its protein is CASSSTGGYEQYF.

To note about this clone: At one end the junction does not follow the germline gene, possibly because of a read error. The CDR3 here is CAWSEKNSQYF. The CDR3 nucleotides are TGTGCCTGGAGTGAAAAAAACAGTCAGTACTTC. The chain joins TRBV30 to TRBJ2-4; no definite D call. The CDR3 is 11 amino acids. The V gene's germline CDR1 is GTSNPN and CDR2 SVGIG (reference sequence).

This clone has only one observation. The V and J genes are TRBV7-9 and TRBJ1-4, with 9 bases that match TRBD1. The J segment lost 8 bases and the V segment lost 5 bases, leaving 9 bases of the junction unmatched. CDR3 length: 15 amino acids. Germline loops: CDR1 SEHNR, CDR2 FQNEAQ (reference sequence). The CDR3 loop is CASSQTGGVGEKLFF. The DNA of the CDR3 is TGTGCCAGCAGCCAGACAGGGGGGGTAGGAGAAAAACTGTTTTTT.

The chain joins TRBV28 to TRBJ1-2, with TRBD1 matching over 10 bases. J gave up 8 bases and V 5 bases, and 8 bases lay outside the gene matches. The CDR3 consists of 14 residues. The V gene's germline CDR1 is MDHEN and CDR2 SYDVKM. CDR3 DNA sequence: TGTGCCAGCAGTACACCGACAGGGGGCATGGGCTACACCTTC. This sequence encodes CASSTPTGGMGYTF.

This clone was seen a single time. This chain links TRBV19 with TRBJ2-1; no clear D. The CDR3 loop spans 14 amino acids. The germline V gene encodes CDR1 LNHDA and CDR2 SQIVND (reference sequence). Trimming took off 9 bases at V and 3 bases at J, with 15 bases between the two ends. The CDR3 DNA reads as TGTGCCAGCAGCATTGGATCTAGCTACAATGAGCAGTTCTTC. It encodes CASSIGSSYNEQFF.

This chain links TRBV7-3 with TRBJ2-3; 8 positions agree with TRBD2. V lost 4 bases, J lost 0 bases, and 6 bases stayed unmatched. Germline loops: CDR1 SGHTA, CDR2 FQGTGA. CDR3 size: 16 residues. CDR3 DNA sequence: TGTGCCAGCAGCTCGGGGGCTAGCGGGAGCACAGATACGCAGTATTTT. Amino acids: CASSSGASGSTDTQYF.

This sequence joins TRBV23-1 and TRBJ1-1; weak D call: TRBD1 (6 bases). TRBV23-1 is an ORF; its function is uncertain. V shed 4 bases and J shed 0 bases, with 9 bases lying between them. The CDR3 extends over 14 amino acids. The CDR3 DNA sequence: TGCGCCAGCAGTCGAGGGGGACTGAACACTGAAGCTTTCTTT. Translation: CASSRGGLNTEAFF.

This clone occurred once. V gene TRBV5-4 combines with J gene TRBJ2-5; weak D call: TRBD1 (5 bases). The CDR3 runs to 14 residues. Germline V CDR1 and CDR2: SGHNT, YYREEE (reference sequence). The ends were cut back, 1 base at V and 2 bases at J, with 9 bases in the middle. CDR3 sequence (DNA): TGTGCCAGCAGCTTGACAGGCGTTCAAGAGACCCAGTACTTC. Amino acids: CASSLTGVQETQYF.

There are a few counts of this clone. The chain links TRBV11-2 to TRBJ2-1, with TRBD1 identical over 9 bases. Germline lookup yields CDR1 SGHAT and CDR2 FQNNGV. Trimming removed 5 bases from V and 2 bases from J; junction bases left unmatched: 4. The CDR3 is 15 residues long. Here the CDR3 DNA reads TGTGCCAGCAGCCCGGGACAGGGCACCTACAATGAGCAGTTCTTC. It encodes CASSPGQGTYNEQFF. Full variable domain (rest looked up from reference TRBV11-2 and TRBJ2-1): EAGVAQSPRYKIIEKRQSVAFWCNPISGHATLYWYQQILGQGPKLLIQFQNNGVVDDSQLPKDRFSAERLKGVDSTLKIQPAKLEDSAVYLCASSPGQGTYNEQFFGPGTRLTVL.

This clone was recorded once. The rearrangement joins TRBV28 to TRBJ1-1, with 7 bases that match TRBD1. The CDR3 length is 12 residues. V gave up 5 bases and J gave up 6 bases; unmatched junction bases: 3. Looked up from germline, CDR1 is MDHEN and CDR2 is SYDVKM. CDR3 sequence (DNA): TGTGCCAGCAGTGGGACAGTGCCTGAAGCTTTCTTT. Protein product: CASSGTVPEAFF.

The chain links TRBV29-1 to TRBJ1-2; 7 nucleotides match TRBD1. The trim removed 3 bases at V and 5 bases at J, leaving 3 bases unmatched. The CDR3 runs to 12 residues. Germline V lookup: CDR1 SQVTM, CDR2 ANQGSEA. CDR3 DNA sequence: TGCAGCGTTGAGACAGGGTGGTATGGCTACACCTTC. It translates to CSVETGWYGYTF.

The J gene is TRBJ2-4, the V gene TRBV30, with TRBD2 matching over 7 bases. The germline V gene encodes CDR1 GTSNPN and CDR2 SVGIG (reference sequence). The CDR3 runs 13 residues. V trimming: 1 base; J trimming: 12 bases; junction bases outside the gene matches: 9. CDR3 sequence reads: CAWSGAGTHSQYF. CDR3 sequence (DNA): TGTGCCTGGAGTGGAGCGGGGACGCACAGTCAGTACTTC.

The rearrangement uses TRBV29-1 and TRBJ2-7; 9 bases map to TRBD1. Per the germline V gene, CDR1 is SQVTM and CDR2 is ANQGSEA. This CDR3 comprises 13 residues. V lost 1 base, J lost 2 bases, and 0 bases stayed unmatched. The CDR3 DNA reads as TGCAGCGTTGAAGGACAGGGGGCCTACGAGCAGTACTTC. Translation gives CSVEGQGAYEQYF.

This clone occurred once. The chain carries TRBV18 and TRBJ2-5; the D is unclear. V lost 3 bases to trimming and J lost 2 bases, with 7 bases between them. The germline V gene has CDR1 KGHSH and CDR2 LQKENI. CDR3 length: 13 amino acids. In nucleotides, the CDR3 is TGTGCCAGCTCACCGCCACTTCAAGAGACCCAGTACTTC. Translated, it gives CASSPPLQETQYF. Variable domain in full (rest from reference TRBV18 and TRBJ2-5): NAGVMQNPRHLVRRRGQEARLRCSPMKGHSHVYWYRQLPEEGLKFMVYLQKENIIDESGMPKERFSAEFPKEGPSILRIQQVVRGDSAAYFCASSPPLQETQYFGPGTRLLVL.

The rearrangement links TRBV30 to TRBJ2-5; 7 positions match TRBD1. The CDR3 runs to 13 residues. With V trimmed by 4 bases and J by 5 bases, 7 bases remained unmatched. Germline V lookup: CDR1 GTSNPN, CDR2 SVGIG (reference sequence). CDR3 in amino acids: CAWTAGGGETQYF. In nucleotides, the CDR3 is TGTGCCTGGACCGCAGGGGGTGGTGAGACCCAGTACTTC.

The rearrangement joins TRBV30 to TRBJ2-3; D is perhaps TRBD2 (6 bases). The CDR3 runs to 14 residues. V was shortened by 1 base and J by 4 bases, with 12 bases between the two germline ends. CDR1 is GTSNPN, CDR2 SVGIG, per germline (reference sequence). CDR3 nucleotides: TGTGCCTGGAGTGGACTAGGAGCCCCAGATACGCAGTATTTT. Amino acids: CAWSGLGAPDTQYF.